What follows is one T cell receptor beta chain and its context. Its antigen remains unknown. This entry belongs to a study of CD8 T cells in ankylosing spondylitis. Study-wide results and caveats: Characteristic of ankylosing spondylitis blood, it appeared, was a TCR beta motif comprising roughly eight highly homologous variants.

TCRdb reprocessed the 5' RACE reads via MiXCR and lists one record per CDR3 protein. The sample holds hundreds of thousands of distinct CDR3 sequences, about an eighth seen once. Trimming removed 4 bases from V and 0 bases from J, with 11 bases in between. This CDR3 region has 15 residues. The germline V gene encodes CDR1 SGHRS and CDR2 YFSETQ. The receptor was isolated from a male donor with ankylosing spondylitis. This chain links TRBV5-1 with TRBJ2-1, with a possible D match to TRBD2 (6 bases). Sequencing used blood, either unsorted or a sorted T cell fraction (not recorded which). The CDR3 DNA follows: TGCGCCAGCAGCCCTCCTAGCGACTCCTACAATGAGCAGTTCTTC. Its protein product is CASSPPSDSYNEQFF.